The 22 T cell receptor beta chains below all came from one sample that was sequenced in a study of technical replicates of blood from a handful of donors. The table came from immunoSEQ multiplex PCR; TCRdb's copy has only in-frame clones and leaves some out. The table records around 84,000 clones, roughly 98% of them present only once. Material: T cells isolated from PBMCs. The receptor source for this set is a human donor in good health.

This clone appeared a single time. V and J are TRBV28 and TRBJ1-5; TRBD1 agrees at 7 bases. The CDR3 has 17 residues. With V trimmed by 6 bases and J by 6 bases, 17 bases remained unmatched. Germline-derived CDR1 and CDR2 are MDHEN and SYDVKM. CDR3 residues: CASRTAINRGRGQPQHF. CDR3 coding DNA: TGTGCCAGCAGGACCGCCATCAACAGGGGACGGGGTCAGCCCCAGCATTTT.

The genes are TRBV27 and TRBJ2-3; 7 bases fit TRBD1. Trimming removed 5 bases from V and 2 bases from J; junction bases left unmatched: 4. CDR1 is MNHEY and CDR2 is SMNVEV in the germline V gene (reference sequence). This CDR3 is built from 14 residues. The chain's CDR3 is CASSTTGLTDTQYF. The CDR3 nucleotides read TGTGCCAGCAGTACGACAGGGCTCACAGATACGCAGTATTTT.

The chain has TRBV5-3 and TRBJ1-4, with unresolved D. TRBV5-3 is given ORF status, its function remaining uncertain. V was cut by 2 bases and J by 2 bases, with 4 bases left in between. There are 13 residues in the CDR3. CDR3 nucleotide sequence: TGTGCCAGAAGCTTCACTACTAATGAAAAACTGTTTTTT. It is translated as CARSFTTNEKLFF.

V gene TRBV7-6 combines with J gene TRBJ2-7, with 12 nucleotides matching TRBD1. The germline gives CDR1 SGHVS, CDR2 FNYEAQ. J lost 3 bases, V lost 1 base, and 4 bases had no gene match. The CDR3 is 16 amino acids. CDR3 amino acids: CASSLDGTGGYYEQYF. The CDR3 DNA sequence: TGTGCCAGCAGCTTAGACGGGACAGGGGGCTACTACGAGCAGTACTTC.

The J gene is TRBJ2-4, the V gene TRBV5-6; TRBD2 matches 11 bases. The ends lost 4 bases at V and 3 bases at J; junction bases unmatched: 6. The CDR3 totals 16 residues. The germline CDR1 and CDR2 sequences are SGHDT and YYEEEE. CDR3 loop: CASSTHGLAGKNIQYF. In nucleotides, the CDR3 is TGTGCCAGCAGCACACACGGACTAGCGGGCAAAAACATTCAGTACTTC.

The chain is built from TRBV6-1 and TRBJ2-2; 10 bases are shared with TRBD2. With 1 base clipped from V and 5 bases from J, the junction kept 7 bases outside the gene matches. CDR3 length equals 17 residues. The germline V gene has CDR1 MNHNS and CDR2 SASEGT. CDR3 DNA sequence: TGTGCCAGCAGTGAAGTATTGCTAGCGGGGGCTACCGGGGAGCTGTTTTTT. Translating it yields CASSEVLLAGATGELFF.

The CDR3, as DNA: TGCGCCAGCAGCCACACAGGGAAAATGAACACTGAAGCTTTCTTT. Protein: CASSHTGKMNTEAFF. The chain joins TRBV4-1 to TRBJ1-1, with D possibly being TRBD1 (6 bases). CDR3 length equals 15 residues. The V and J ends lost 3 bases and 0 bases respectively, with 11 bases between them. CDR1 and CDR2 from the germline V gene are MGHRA and YSYEKL.

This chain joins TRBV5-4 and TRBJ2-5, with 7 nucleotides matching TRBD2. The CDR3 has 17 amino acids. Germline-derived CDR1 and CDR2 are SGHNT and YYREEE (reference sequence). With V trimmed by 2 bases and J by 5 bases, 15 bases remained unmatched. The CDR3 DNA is TGTGCCAGCAGCTTTGGTGGGGGGACTATAGGGACCGAGACCCAGTACTTC. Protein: CASSFGGGTIGTETQYF.

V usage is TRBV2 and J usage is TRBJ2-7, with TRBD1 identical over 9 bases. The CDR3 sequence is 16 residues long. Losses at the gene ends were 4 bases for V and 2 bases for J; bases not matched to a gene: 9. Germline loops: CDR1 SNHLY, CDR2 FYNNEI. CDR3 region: CASSARGQGLTYEQYF. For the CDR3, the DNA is TGTGCCAGCAGTGCCCGGGGACAGGGTCTAACCTACGAGCAGTACTTC.

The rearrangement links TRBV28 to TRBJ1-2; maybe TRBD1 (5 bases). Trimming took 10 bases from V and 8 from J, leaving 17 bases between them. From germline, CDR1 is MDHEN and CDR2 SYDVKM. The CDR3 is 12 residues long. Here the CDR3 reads CATFPKGWGYTF. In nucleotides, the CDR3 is TGTGCCACTTTCCCGAAGGGGTGGGGCTACACCTTC.

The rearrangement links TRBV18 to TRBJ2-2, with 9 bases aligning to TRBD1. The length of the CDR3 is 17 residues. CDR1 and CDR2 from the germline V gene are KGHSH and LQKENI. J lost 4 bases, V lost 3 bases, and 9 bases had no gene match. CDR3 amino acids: CASSPPGTGYSTGELFF. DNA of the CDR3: TGTGCCAGCTCACCCCCCGGGACAGGGTATTCCACCGGGGAGCTGTTTTTT.

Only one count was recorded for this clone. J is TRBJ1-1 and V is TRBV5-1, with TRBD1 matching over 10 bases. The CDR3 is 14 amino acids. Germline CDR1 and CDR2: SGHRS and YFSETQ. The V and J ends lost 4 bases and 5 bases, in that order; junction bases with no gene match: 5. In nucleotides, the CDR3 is TGCGCCAGCAGCGATGGGACAGGGGAAACTGAAGCTTTCTTT. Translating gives CASSDGTGETEAFF.

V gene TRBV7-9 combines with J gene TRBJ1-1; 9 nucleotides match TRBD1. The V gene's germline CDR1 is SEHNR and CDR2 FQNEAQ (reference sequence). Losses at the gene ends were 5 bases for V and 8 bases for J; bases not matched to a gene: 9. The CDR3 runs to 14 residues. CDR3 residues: CASSAPGTGIEAFF. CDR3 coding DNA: TGTGCCAGCAGCGCGCCCGGGACAGGGATCGAAGCTTTCTTT.

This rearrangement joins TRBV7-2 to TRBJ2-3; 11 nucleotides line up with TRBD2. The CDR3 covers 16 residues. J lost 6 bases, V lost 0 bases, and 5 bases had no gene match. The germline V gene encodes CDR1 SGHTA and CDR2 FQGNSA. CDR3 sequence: CASSLAFTSGSDTQYF. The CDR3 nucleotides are TGTGCCAGCAGCTTAGCCTTTACTAGCGGGAGTGATACGCAGTATTTT.

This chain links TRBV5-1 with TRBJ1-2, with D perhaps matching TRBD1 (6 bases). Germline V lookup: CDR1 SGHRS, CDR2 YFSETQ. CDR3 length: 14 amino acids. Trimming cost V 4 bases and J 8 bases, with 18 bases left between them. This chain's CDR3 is CASSVGPGGSGYTF. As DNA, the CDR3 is TGCGCCAGCAGCGTTGGACCTGGGGGCAGCGGCTACACCTTC.

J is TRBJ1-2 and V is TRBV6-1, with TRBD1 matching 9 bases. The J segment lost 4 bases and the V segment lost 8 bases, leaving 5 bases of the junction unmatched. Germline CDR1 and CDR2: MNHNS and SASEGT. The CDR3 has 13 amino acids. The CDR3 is CASAAGQGYGYTF. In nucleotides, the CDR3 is TGTGCCAGCGCTGCGGGACAGGGCTATGGCTACACCTTC.

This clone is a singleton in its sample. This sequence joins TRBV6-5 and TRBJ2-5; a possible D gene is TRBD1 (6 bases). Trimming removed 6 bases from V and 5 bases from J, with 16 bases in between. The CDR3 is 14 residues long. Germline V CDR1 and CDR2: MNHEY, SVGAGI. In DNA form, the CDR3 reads TGTGCCAGCAGCACCACAGGGCTTCCCGAGACCCAGTACTTC. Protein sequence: CASSTTGLPETQYF.

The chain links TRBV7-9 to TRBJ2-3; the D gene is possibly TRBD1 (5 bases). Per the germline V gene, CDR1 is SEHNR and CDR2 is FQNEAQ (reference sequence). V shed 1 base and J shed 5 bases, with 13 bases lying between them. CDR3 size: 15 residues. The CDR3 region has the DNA TGTGCCAGCAGCTTAGTTGCAGGGCCAGGAGATACGCAGTATTTT. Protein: CASSLVAGPGDTQYF.

This chain's CDR3 is CASSEFRYPPTEAFF. The CDR3 region has the DNA TGTGCCAGCAGTGAATTTCGGTATCCCCCCACTGAAGCTTTCTTT. The chain joins TRBV6-1 to TRBJ1-1; D not certain. V was pared by 2 bases and J by 4 bases, with 14 bases between. The V gene's germline CDR1 is MNHNS and CDR2 SASEGT. The CDR3 has 15 residues.

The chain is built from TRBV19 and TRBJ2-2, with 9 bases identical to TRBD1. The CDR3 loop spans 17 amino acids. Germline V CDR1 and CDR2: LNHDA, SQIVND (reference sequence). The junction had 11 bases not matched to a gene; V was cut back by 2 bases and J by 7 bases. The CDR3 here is CASSIFPPGQGIGELFF. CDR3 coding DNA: TGTGCCAGTAGTATATTCCCTCCGGGACAGGGTATCGGGGAGCTGTTTTTT.

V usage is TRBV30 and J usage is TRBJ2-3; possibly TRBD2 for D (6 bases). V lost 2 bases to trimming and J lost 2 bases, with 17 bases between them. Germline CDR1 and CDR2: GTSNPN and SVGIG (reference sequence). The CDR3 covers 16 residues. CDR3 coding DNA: TGTGCCTGGAGTTCGAACCGGGACTCGTTCACAGATACGCAGTATTTT. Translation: CAWSSNRDSFTDTQYF.

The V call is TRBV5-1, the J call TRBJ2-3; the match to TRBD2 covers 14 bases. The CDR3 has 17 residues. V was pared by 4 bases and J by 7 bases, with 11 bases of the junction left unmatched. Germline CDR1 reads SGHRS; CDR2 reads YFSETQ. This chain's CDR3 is CASSRLTSGRVTNTQYF. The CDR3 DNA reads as TGCGCCAGCAGCCGTCTGACTAGCGGGAGGGTTACGAATACGCAGTATTTT. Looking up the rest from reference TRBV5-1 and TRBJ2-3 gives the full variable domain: KAGVTQTPRYLIKTRGQQVTLSCSPISGHRSVSWYQQTPGQGLQFLFEYFSETQRNKGNFPGRFSGRQFSNSRSEMNVSTLELGDSALYLCASSRLTSGRVTNTQYFGPGTRLTVL.